This TCR beta chain was documented in a study of spatial heterogeneity in lung cancer (dated by TCRdb to the late 2010s). Broadly, across the study: Beta-chain transcripts were consistently detected in greater numbers than alpha-chain transcripts, which likely reflected higher beta-chain transcript abundance. A strong correlation was found between TCR transcript counts in tumor regions and a T cell transcriptional module score from matched bulk RNA-seq. In the raw uncorrected reads, each unique combination of TCR and UMI appeared more than ten times on average. In non-small cell lung cancer, the study made a quantitative comparison of TCR alpha and beta repertoires among multiple tumor regions, matched nontumor lung and blood. TCR repertoire features were related to nonsynonymous mutation counts determined by whole-exome sequencing of tumor tissue. Both alpha and beta chains were TCR-sequenced in samples taken at surgery, namely 220 tumor regions, around 61 matched nontumor lung samples and some 53 PBMC samples.

CDR1 and CDR2, per the germline V gene (reference sequence), are DFQATT and SNEGSKA. The trim is 0 bases for V and 2 bases for J, with a gap of 16 bases between the germline ends. From its cysteine to its phenylalanine, the CDR3 spans 17 amino acids. This entry keeps only the CDR3 DNA: 51 bases, framed from base 1. Receptors were amplified or captured by 5' RACE. Sequencing was performed on a NextSeq 500. The TCR library protocol attached a unique molecular identifier to each TCR cDNA molecule to allow correction of PCR and sequencing errors. Regarding the original processing steps: TCR identification, UMI-based error correction and CDR3 extraction were performed with Decombinator tools. Expanded TCRs were defined as those above a frequency of 2 per 1,000, corresponding to the top 1% of the tumor frequency distribution. Expanded tumor TCRs statistically deemed absent (corrected P<0.05) from at least one tumor region were classed as regional, and all other expanded tumor TCRs were classed as ubiquitous. Each repertoire was subsampled 100 times to 5,000 TCRs, after which Renyi diversity was computed with the R vegan package. CDR3 similarity networks were built from amino acid triplet string-kernel similarity, connecting CDR3s with pairwise similarity above 0.82. TCRdb passed the public sequencing reads through fastp at Q25 and MiXCR, retaining productive beta sequences. Entries are consolidated by CDR3 protein sequence, retaining the most common genes and DNA. The V and J calls and clone size come from TCRdb's table, not from the authors' own analysis. The sample table contains approximately 7,400 distinct CDR3 sequences; only one count was recorded for roughly 7% of them. 8.3% of the sample is in the top ten clones.

The time point tag for this specimen amounts to: sample taken at primary tumor resection. Donors were approximately 72 patients with early-stage, untreated non-small cell lung cancer from the lung TRACERx cohort. For TCR sequencing, whole RNA was extracted from tumor and nontumor lung tissue, or from cryopreserved PBMC samples, and no cell sorting was done. Only patients for whom sufficient RNA was available from at least two tumor regions were selected for TCR sequencing. A lung pathologist reviewed the tumor and adjacent nontumor lung specimens before the specimens were selected. Broad study findings and their caveats: Additional single-cell paired TCR alpha and beta sequencing was considered necessary to confirm, at a functional level, the hypothesis that regional TCRs recognize regional mutations. Counts of ubiquitous and regional expanded TCRs correlated with counts of ubiquitous and regional nonsynonymous mutations, respectively. Estimated TCR-seq coverage of tumor T cells was only around 7.1% for alpha chains and about 12% for beta chains. The number of expanded intratumoral alpha and beta TCRs correlated with the tumor nonsynonymous mutation count.

In this sample, this clonotype turned up many times. Its antigen specificity is not known. Base qualities are not recorded, but no much larger clone differs from it by a single base. The V and J segments used are TRBV20-1 and TRBJ2-2; the D region possibly corresponds to TRBD1 (5 bases align). The source material was lung tumor tissue, sampled at surgery. This receptor was taken from a male donor with early-stage non-small cell lung cancer. The CDR3 here reads CSARELGAQGNTGELFF. The DNA sequence is as follows: TGCAGTGCTAGAGAATTAGGGGCGCAGGGCAACACCGGGGAGCTGTTTTTT.